Listed below are T cell receptor beta chains from one sample, sequenced in a study of control samples from healthy donors and cancer patients. This table comes from immunoSEQ multiplex PCR, and its TCRdb copy is limited to in-frame clones, with some not included. The sample includes under 150,000 clones, more than 70% of them seen just once. Sequenced sample: blood. The receptors were gathered from a woman aged 70 to 79 in good health. The CDR3 runs from the conserved cysteine through the conserved F or W. D genes are given only for firm matches. The size entry is marked missing in some rows and otherwise reads once, few, many or a size class.

abundance,d_gene,j_gene,v_gene,CDR3nt,CDR3aa
NA,NA,TRBJ2-2,TRBV2,TGTGCCAGCGCGGTTAGGGGGAGCGCCGGGGAGCTGTTTTTT,CASAVRGSAGELFF
NA,NA,TRBJ2-1,TRBV4-2,TGTGCCAGCAGCCGTCAGCTGGGGGATGAGCAGTTCTTC,CASSRQLGDEQFF
NA,NA,TRBJ1-1,TRBV11-3,TGTGCCAGCAGCTCGGGGGCTGGCACTGAAGCTTTCTTT,CASSSGAGTEAFF
NA,TRBD2,TRBJ2-3,TRBV6-2/TRBV6-3,TGTGCCAGCAGTTACCCGGGACTAGCCATCACAGATACGCAGTATTTT,CASSYPGLAITDTQYF
NA,NA,TRBJ1-2,TRBV19,TGTGCCAGTAGTATAGGTGGTATCGCGGAAACGAGTACCTTC,CASSIGGIAETSTF
NA,NA,TRBJ2-7,TRBV13,TGTGCCAGCAGCCAAAGGGACGGCTACGAGCAGTACTTC,CASSQRDGYEQYF
few,NA,TRBJ2-7,TRBV10-3,TGTGCCATCAGTGATGGGGGGACCCACGAGCAGTACTTC,CAISDGGTHEQYF
NA,NA,TRBJ2-5,TRBV12-5,TGTGCTAGTGCCACAGGGTTCCAAGAGACCCAGTACTTC,CASATGFQETQYF
NA,TRBD1,TRBJ1-1,TRBV12-3/TRBV12-4,TGTGCCTGCAGGGGGCGGTTGAACACTGAAGCTTTCTTT,CACRGRLNTEAFF
NA,NA,TRBJ1-1,TRBV6-5,TGTGCCAGCAACTTGGGGGGACGGACTGAAGCTTTCTTT,CASNLGGRTEAFF
NA,NA,TRBJ1-5,TRBV10-2,TGCGCCAGCAGTGAAGGGGAGGTCAGCAATCAGCCCCAGCATTTT,CASSEGEVSNQPQHF
NA,NA,TRBJ1-1,TRBV12-3/TRBV12-4,TGTGCCAGCAGTTTTGTCTCTGAAGCTTTCTTT,CASSFVSEAFF
NA,NA,TRBJ1-5,TRBV7-2,TGTGCCAGCAGCAAAGTCAATCAGCCCCAGCATTTT,CASSKVNQPQHF
NA,NA,TRBJ1-2,TRBV19,TGTGCCAGCCACCGGGACGGAGCTAACTATGGCTACACCTTC,CASHRDGANYGYTF
NA,NA,TRBJ2-7,TRBV11-2,TGTGCCAGCAGCCCTTTACTGACCCCCGGCGGCTACGAGCAGTACTTC,CASSPLLTPGGYEQYF
NA,TRBD1,TRBJ1-1,TRBV10-1,TGCGCCAGCAGGTCGACAGGGTCTGAAGCTTTCTTT,CASRSTGSEAFF
NA,TRBD2,TRBJ2-5,TRBV7-9,TGTGCCAGCAGTCAGGTAGCGGGGGGGCCTTTTAGTCTGGAGACCCAGTACTTC,CASSQVAGGPFSLETQYF
NA,NA,TRBJ1-6,TRBV27,TGTGCCAGCAGTCTCCTAAATTCACCCCTCCACTTT,CASSLLNSPLHF
NA,TRBD1,TRBJ1-5,TRBV10-3,TGTGCCATCAGTGAGTCGAGGGCAGGGGGTCTTCAGCCCCAGCATTTT,CAISESRAGGLQPQHF
NA,TRBD1,TRBJ1-6,TRBV5-6,TGTGCCAGCAGCTTGATGGGACAGGGTTTATCACCCCTCCACTTT,CASSLMGQGLSPLHF
NA,TRBD1,TRBJ2-3,TRBV4-1,TGCGCCAGCAGCCCATTTGGACAGGTCACAGATACGCAGTATTTT,CASSPFGQVTDTQYF
NA,NA,TRBJ1-4,TRBV4-3,TGCGCCAGCAGCCAAGAAGGGAGGGGACTGTTTTTT,CASSQEGRGLFF
NA,NA,TRBJ2-7,TRBV5-6,TGTGCCAGCAGCTCCAGACTGATCTACGAGCAGTACTTC,CASSSRLIYEQYF
NA,NA,TRBJ2-6,TRBV21-1,TGTGCCAGCAGCACCGACTCCCCTGGGGCCAACGTCCTGACTTTC,CASSTDSPGANVLTF
NA,TRBD2,TRBJ2-2,TRBV7-8,TGTGCCAGCAGCCGGACTAGCGCGAACACCGGGGAGCTGTTTTTT,CASSRTSANTGELFF
NA,TRBD1,TRBJ1-4,TRBV24-1,TGTGCCACCAGTGATCCTAGCCAGGGGGCGGGTAACGAAAAACTGTTTTTT,CATSDPSQGAGNEKLFF
NA,TRBD2,TRBJ2-1,TRBV6-5,TGTGCCAGCAGCGCTAGCGGGGCTTCGAATGAGCAGTTCTTC,CASSASGASNEQFF
few,NA,TRBJ2-6,TRBV5-6,TGTGCCAGCAGCTCGGCACTTTGGGCCAACGTCCTGACTTTC,CASSSALWANVLTF
NA,NA,TRBJ1-5,TRBV11-2,TGTGCCAGCAGCTTGTCCTTGGATCAGCCCCAGCATTTT,CASSLSLDQPQHF
NA,TRBD1,TRBJ1-2,TRBV6-6,TGTGCCAGCAGTTCCCAGGACAGGGGAGACTATGGCTACACCTTC,CASSSQDRGDYGYTF
NA,NA,TRBJ1-1,TRBV3-1/TRBV3-2,TGTGCCAGCAGCCAAGTAGGGAACACTGAAGCTTTCTTT,CASSQVGNTEAFF